This TCR beta chain was documented in a study of control samples from healthy donors and cancer patients (dated by TCRdb to 2019 to 2021). About this clone itself: Its antigen has not been determined. The record has no base qualities; no much larger clone is one base away.

CDR1 MDHEN and CDR2 SYDVKM are derived from the germline V gene. The germline ends are 23 bases apart after V is trimmed by 3 bases and J by 6 bases. Inclusive of the bounding cysteine and phenylalanine, the CDR3 is 17 residues long. Of all the DNA, just the CDR3 is kept, 51 bases in frame from base 1. The receptor library was made with the immunoSEQ multiplex PCR assay. The immuneACCESS repertoire file appears here via TCRdb, limited to in-frame rearrangements. These files lack a portion of the clones; in checked studies, under half of the deficit traces to unresolved V genes, and the cause of the others is not known. The sample table holds some 120,000 clones, of which about 95% were seen once. Of the sample, 3.6% is held by the ten largest clones.

This receptor was identified in a man aged 25 to 45 in good health. This chain is built from TRBV28 and TRBJ1-2; the D gene is perhaps TRBD1, from 6 matching bases. Sequencing was performed on blood. This receptor has the CDR3 CASSFPTASRTVHGYTF. DNA sequence: TGTGCCAGCAGTTTCCCCACGGCAAGTAGGACAGTTCATGGCTACACCTTC.